One and the same sample provided the 5 T cell receptor beta chains below, sequenced in a study of shared clonotypes between healthy human individuals. The protocol was immunoSEQ multiplex PCR, while the TCRdb copy is restricted to in-frame clones and leaves out a portion. The sample lists approximately 720,000 clones; 90% to 95% were seen once. Terminally differentiated effector memory CD45RA+ cells were excluded from the naive CD8 cells, which were CD45RO-negative and positively selected for CCR7. The sequencing input was naive CD8+ T cells sorted from blood. Source of these receptors: a man aged 25-45 years in good health.

In its sample, this clone was seen once. The chain joins TRBV5-1 to TRBJ2-1, with TRBD2 matching 9 bases. Per the germline V gene, CDR1 is SGHRS and CDR2 is YFSETQ. The CDR3 sequence is 17 residues long. V lost 5 bases, J lost 8 bases, and 17 bases stayed unmatched. CDR3 in DNA: TGCGCCAGCAGAGCCTTAGCGGGAGAGGGGCAGCGGTATGAGCAGTTCTTC. Translated, it gives CASRALAGEGQRYEQFF.

The chain is built from TRBV19 and TRBJ2-7, with TRBD1 as a possible D gene (6 bases). V was pared by 3 bases and J by 3 bases, with 9 bases between. The CDR3 consists of 13 residues. Germline assignment: CDR1 LNHDA and CDR2 SQIVND (reference sequence). The CDR3 DNA reads as TGTGCCAGTAGTATTGGACAGAACTACGAGCAGTACTTC. As protein: CASSIGQNYEQYF.

J is TRBJ2-3 and V is TRBV5-4; TRBD1 aligns across 9 bases. CDR1 and CDR2 from the germline V gene are SGHNT and YYREEE (reference sequence). The CDR3 has 15 amino acids. V lost 5 bases to trimming and J lost 5 bases; unmatched junction nucleotides: 9. As DNA, the CDR3 is TGTGCCAGCAGACCGGGGACAGGGCGTCTAGATACGCAGTATTTT. Encoded protein: CASRPGTGRLDTQYF.

The CDR3 nucleotides are TGTGCCAGCAGCCCGGTGGGGGGTTCGGGCTACACCTTC. It specifies CASSPVGGSGYTF. This chain uses TRBV5-6 with TRBJ1-2, with D maybe TRBD1 (5 bases). Germline V CDR1 and CDR2: SGHDT, YYEEEE. With 4 bases removed from V and 8 bases from J, the gap between germline ends came to 15 bases. The CDR3 spans 13 residues. The variable domain in full, completed from reference TRBV5-6 and TRBJ1-2, reads DAGVTQSPTHLIKTRGQQVTLRCSPKSGHDTVSWYQQALGQGPQFIFQYYEEEERQRGNFPDRFSGHQFPNYSSELNVNALLLGDSALYLCASSPVGGSGYTFGSGTRLTVV.

Remarks on this clone: The sample holds other DNA sequences that translate to the same CDR3. The genes are TRBV7-9 and TRBJ1-5; D gene ambiguous. Germline CDR1 reads SEHNR; CDR2 reads FQNEAQ (reference sequence). Trimming removed 1 base at V and 3 bases at J, with 7 bases between. CDR3 length: 14 amino acids. This chain's CDR3 is CASSLESANQPQHF. The CDR3 nucleotides read TGTGCCAGCAGCTTAGAGTCCGCCAATCAGCCCCAGCATTTT.